This T cell receptor (beta chain) was identified during a study of T cell responses to AZD1222 COVID-19 vaccine. Trimming removed 6 bases from V and 6 bases from J, with 21 bases in between. Germline V gives CDR1 MNHEY, CDR2 SVGEGT. CDR3 size: 15 residues. Method: immunoSEQ multiplex PCR; TCRdb's copy keeps in-frame clones and lacks some. The sample lists about 100,000 clones; 87% were seen once. This TCR came from an adult in good health. The sample was peripheral blood, taken on day 0 of AZD1222 vaccination. The chain is built from TRBV6-2 or TRBV6-3 and TRBJ2-7, with D tentatively TRBD2 (7 bases). DNA for the CDR3: TGTGCCAGCAGCCCGGTATGGGGGGGCATCGGCGAGCAGTACTTC. The encoded protein is CASSPVWGGIGEQYF.